Below are 26 T cell receptor beta chains sequenced from a single sample in a study of OX40 agonist ivuxolimab in advanced cancers. The table came from immunoSEQ multiplex PCR; TCRdb's copy has only in-frame clones and leaves some out. The profile shows under 80,000 clones, 88% of them singletons. The sequences come from CD4+ or CD8+ T cells sorted from blood, collected in a trial of the OX40 agonist ivuxolimab. All receptors derive from an adult with an advanced solid tumor such as melanoma, head and neck, liver or kidney cancer.

The J gene is TRBJ1-4, the V gene TRBV7-2; D gene uncertain. The CDR3 runs to 15 residues. The V gene's germline CDR1 is SGHTA and CDR2 FQGNSA. V gave up 5 bases and J gave up 0 bases, with 10 bases separating them. The CDR3 loop is CASSLTAATNEKLFF. The CDR3, as DNA: TGTGCCAGCAGCCTCACAGCGGCAACTAATGAAAAACTGTTTTTT.

This clone was recorded only once. The chain is built from TRBV12-5 and TRBJ2-5; D may correspond to TRBD1 or TRBD2 (5 bases each). The germline V gene has CDR1 LGHNT and CDR2 FRNRAP. The CDR3 spans 15 residues. V dropped 1 base and J dropped 1 base, with 10 bases sitting between them. CDR3 protein: CASGLAGRTQETQYF. The CDR3 nucleotides are TGTGCTAGTGGTTTGGCGGGACGTACCCAAGAGACCCAGTACTTC. Together with reference TRBV12-5 and TRBJ2-5, the CDR3 gives the full variable domain: DARVTQTPRHKVTEMGQEVTMRCQPILGHNTVFWYRQTMMQGLELLAYFRNRAPLDDSGMPKDRFSAEMPDATLATLKIQPSEPRDSAVYFCASGLAGRTQETQYFGPGTRLLVL.

The V call is TRBV19, the J call TRBJ2-7; 10 bases match TRBD2. Germline CDR1 is LNHDA and CDR2 is SQIVND (reference sequence). The length of the CDR3 is 15 residues. V lost 5 bases, J lost 3 bases, and 7 bases stayed unmatched. CDR3 coding DNA: TGTGCCAGTAGTCTCACCGGGACTAGCGTCTACGAGCAGTACTTC. Amino acid sequence: CASSLTGTSVYEQYF.

The V call is TRBV6-6, the J call TRBJ2-7; D ambiguous. Germline CDR1 MNHNY, CDR2 SVGAGI (reference sequence). The V gene lost 7 bases and the J gene lost 3 bases, with 16 bases spanning the gap. This CDR3 comprises 14 residues. CDR3 in DNA: TGTGCCAGCACCAAATCGGCCTCGCGCTACGAGCAGTACTTC. As protein: CASTKSASRYEQYF.

The genes are TRBV5-1 and TRBJ2-3; possible D gene TRBD2, 6 bases. This CDR3 region has 17 residues. Trimming left V 0 bases short and J 1 base short, with 15 bases between. In germline, CDR1 is SGHRS, CDR2 YFSETQ. CDR3: CASSLGTRGGGTDTQYF. CDR3 coding DNA: TGCGCCAGCAGCTTGGGTACGCGGGGTGGTGGCACAGATACGCAGTATTTT.

The V gene is TRBV5-4, the J gene TRBJ2-2, with 9 bases lining up with TRBD1. The CDR3 runs 15 residues. Germline CDR1 reads SGHNT; CDR2 reads YYREEE (reference sequence). The trim removed 4 bases at V and 5 bases at J, leaving 6 bases unmatched. The DNA for the CDR3 is TGTGCCAGCAGCCGGACAGGGGACGAGACCGGGGAGCTGTTTTTT. It encodes CASSRTGDETGELFF. Supplemented by reference TRBV5-4 and TRBJ2-2, the full variable domain reads ETGVTQSPTHLIKTRGQQVTLRCSSQSGHNTVSWYQQALGQGPQFIFQYYREEENGRGNFPPRFSGLQFPNYSSELNVNALELDDSALYLCASSRTGDETGELFFGEGSRLTVL.

The chain uses TRBV6-1 and TRBJ1-4; the D gene is possibly TRBD1 (5 bases). The V and J ends lost 2 bases and 8 bases respectively, with 18 bases between them. Germline V gives CDR1 MNHNS, CDR2 SASEGT. The CDR3 is 16 amino acids. The CDR3 protein is CASSERGRGGDEKLFF. The CDR3 bases are TGTGCCAGCAGTGAAAGGGGAAGGGGAGGGGACGAAAAACTGTTTTTT.

This sequence joins TRBV27 and TRBJ1-2; maybe TRBD1 (5 bases). This CDR3 contains 12 residues. V was shortened by 6 bases and J by 7 bases, with 12 bases between the two germline ends. Germline V CDR1 and CDR2: MNHEY, SMNVEV (reference sequence). Here the CDR3 reads CASSRHGGGYTF. The CDR3 DNA follows: TGTGCCAGCAGCCGACACGGGGGTGGCTACACCTTC.

V is TRBV5-8 and J is TRBJ2-7, with 10 bases that match TRBD2. In germline, CDR1 is SGHTS, CDR2 YDEGEE. The CDR3 totals 14 residues. V was clipped by 3 bases and J by 11 bases; unmatched bases: 11. CDR3 sequence: CASSSPGLAITEYF. The CDR3 DNA reads TGTGCCAGCAGCTCTCCGGGACTAGCGATCACGGAGTACTTC.

The chain carries TRBV27 and TRBJ2-1; D could derive from TRBD1 or TRBD2 (6 bases each). Germline V gives CDR1 MNHEY, CDR2 SMNVEV (reference sequence). The CDR3 extends over 13 amino acids. V was trimmed by 10 bases and J by 5 bases, leaving 15 bases between them. CDR3 amino acids: CATCGTTNNEQFF. DNA for the CDR3: TGTGCCACCTGCGGGACAACTAACAATGAGCAGTTCTTC.

This chain uses TRBV7-9 with TRBJ2-5; D is perhaps TRBD1 or TRBD2 (6 bases each). This CDR3 is built from 15 residues. Germline V gives CDR1 SEHNR, CDR2 FQNEAQ (reference sequence). V lost 2 bases and J lost 2, with 12 bases in between. The CDR3 loop reads CASSLRGEPQETQYF. Written as DNA, the CDR3 is TGTGCCAGCAGCTTAAGGGGGGAGCCTCAAGAGACCCAGTACTTC.

V is TRBV25-1 and J is TRBJ1-4; no clear D. Germline V CDR1 and CDR2: MGHDK, SYGVNS. The V end was cut by 5 bases, the J end by 1 base, with 8 bases between. The CDR3 runs to 14 residues. CDR3 amino acids: CASSWMGTNEKLFF. The CDR3 coding sequence is TGTGCCAGCAGTTGGATGGGAACTAATGAAAAACTGTTTTTT.

The chain employs TRBV5-8 and TRBJ2-1; D remains ambiguous. This CDR3 contains 14 residues. CDR1 is SGHTS and CDR2 is YDEGEE in the germline V gene. Trimming removed 2 bases from V and 0 bases from J, with 6 bases in between. CDR3 sequence reads: CASSFGPSYNEQFF. CDR3 nucleotide sequence: TGTGCCAGCAGCTTCGGACCCTCCTACAATGAGCAGTTCTTC.

The rearrangement links TRBV7-8 to TRBJ2-1, with D unclear. Trimming pared 0 bases from V and 5 bases from J, leaving 2 bases between. Germline V gene sequence: CDR1 SGHVS, CDR2 FQNEAQ. The CDR3 has 12 amino acids. The DNA of the CDR3 is TGTGCCAGCAGCTTAGCAAACAATGAGCAGTTCTTC. Its translation is CASSLANNEQFF. Full variable domain (missing parts from reference TRBV7-8 and TRBJ2-1): GAGVSQSPRYKVAKRGQDVALRCDPISGHVSLFWYQQALGQGPEFLTYFQNEAQLDKSGLPSDRFFAERPEGSVSTLKIQRTQQEDSAVYLCASSLANNEQFFGPGTRLTVL.

J is TRBJ1-2 and V is TRBV9; maybe TRBD1 (5 bases). The length of the CDR3 is 16 residues. V was shortened by 4 bases and J by 3 bases, with 19 bases between the two germline ends. Germline-derived CDR1 and CDR2 are SGDLS and YYNGEE. CDR3 region: CASSPQGGGSYYGYTF. Here the CDR3 DNA reads TGTGCCAGCAGCCCCCAGGGAGGCGGGTCGTACTATGGCTACACCTTC.

The chain carries TRBV19 and TRBJ2-3; D is perhaps TRBD2 (5 bases). The CDR3 has 11 amino acids. V was clipped by 3 bases and J by 9 bases, with 7 bases between them. CDR1 LNHDA and CDR2 SQIVND come from the germline V gene (reference sequence). The CDR3 DNA sequence: TGTGCCAGTAGTATCGAGCGGACGCAGTATTTT. This codes for CASSIERTQYF.

This rearrangement joins TRBV7-3 to TRBJ2-7; 8 bases match TRBD1. The CDR3 sequence is 17 residues long. With 1 base clipped from V and 1 base from J, the junction kept 9 bases outside the gene matches. Germline lookup yields CDR1 SGHTA and CDR2 FQGTGA. The CDR3 here is CASSLIGGQVLSYEQYF. For the CDR3, the DNA is TGTGCCAGCAGCTTAATTGGGGGACAGGTCCTATCCTACGAGCAGTACTTC.

The CDR3 reads CASSLAGGPADTQYF. DNA for the CDR3: TGTGCCAGTAGTCTAGCGGGAGGGCCCGCAGATACGCAGTATTTT. The genes are TRBV19 and TRBJ2-3; TRBD2 aligns across 12 bases. This CDR3 spans 15 amino acids. Trimming took 5 bases from V and 4 from J; bases not matched to a gene: 4. In germline, CDR1 is LNHDA, CDR2 SQIVND (reference sequence).

The gene calls are TRBV2 and TRBJ2-5, with 12 bases fitting TRBD1. The CDR3 spans 16 residues. Germline assignment: CDR1 SNHLY and CDR2 FYNNEI. With V trimmed by 6 bases and J by 5 bases, 10 bases remained unmatched. The CDR3 region is CASRTPGQGAGETQYF. DNA for the CDR3: TGTGCCAGCAGGACCCCGGGACAGGGGGCTGGGGAGACCCAGTACTTC.

The chain combines TRBV11-3 with TRBJ2-3; TRBD2 matches 7 bases. This CDR3 has 15 residues. After removal of 10 bases from V and 2 bases from J, the junction contained 12 bases not matched to a gene. Germline-derived CDR1 and CDR2 are SGHNT and YENEEA. CDR3 bases: TGTGCCACAAGCCGCGGGGGAGGAAACACAGATACGCAGTATTTT. Translated, it gives CATSRGGGNTDTQYF.

V and J are TRBV6-5 and TRBJ1-3; D remains ambiguous. Trimming left V 5 bases short and J 0 bases short, with 5 bases between. CDR1 is MNHEY, CDR2 SVGAGI, per germline. The CDR3 extends over 13 amino acids. The CDR3 DNA follows: TGTGCCAGCAGTGCAGCCTCTGGAAACACCATATATTTT. This translates into CASSAASGNTIYF.

The V gene is TRBV15, the J gene TRBJ1-5; D is perhaps TRBD1 (5 bases). CDR1 is LNHNV, CDR2 YYDKDF, per germline (reference sequence). V gave up 0 bases and J gave up 16 bases, with 16 bases separating them. The CDR3 runs 13 residues. The CDR3 loop reads CATSRDRQGNEHF. CDR3 DNA: TGTGCCACCAGCAGAGATCGGCAGGGCAATGAACATTTT.

The chain recombines TRBV28 with TRBJ1-2, with D unclear. This CDR3 contains 13 residues. Germline CDR1 MDHEN, CDR2 SYDVKM. Trimming left V 3 bases short and J 4 bases short, with 9 bases between. In DNA, the CDR3 is TGTGCCAGCAGTTTCCTCGAGACCTATGGCTACACCTTC. Translating gives CASSFLETYGYTF.

The chain links TRBV19 to TRBJ2-5, with D perhaps matching TRBD1 or TRBD2 (5 bases each). V was cut by 3 bases and J by 2 bases, with 13 bases left in between. The CDR3 is 15 residues long. Germline loops: CDR1 LNHDA, CDR2 SQIVND (reference sequence). The CDR3 is CASSIVRGAQETQYF. The CDR3 DNA is TGTGCCAGTAGTATTGTTAGAGGGGCGCAAGAGACCCAGTACTTC.

Concerning this clone itself: Other nucleotide sequences in the sample specify the same CDR3. The chain links TRBV5-1 to TRBJ2-1; D gene ambiguous. V dropped 0 bases and J dropped 5 bases, with 9 bases sitting between them. This CDR3 comprises 14 residues. Looked up from germline, CDR1 is SGHRS and CDR2 is YFSETQ. The CDR3 coding sequence is TGCGCCAGCAGCTTGGGCGCGGCCGACAATGAGCAGTTCTTC. As protein: CASSLGAADNEQFF.

V and J are TRBV27 and TRBJ2-3; 13 nucleotides match TRBD2. Per germline, CDR1 MNHEY and CDR2 SMNVEV (reference sequence). The trim removed 3 bases at V and 1 base at J, leaving 10 bases unmatched. The CDR3 loop spans 19 amino acids. The CDR3 region is CASSFRGTSGTRGTDTQYF. The CDR3 DNA reads TGTGCCAGCAGTTTTAGAGGGACTAGCGGGACCCGGGGCACAGATACGCAGTATTTT.